This T cell receptor beta chain was captured in a study of OX40 agonist ivuxolimab in advanced cancers. Study details: The dose of intravenous ivuxolimab that patients received every 2 weeks ranged from 0.01 to 10 mg/kg.

The ends lost 5 bases at V and 6 bases at J; junction bases unmatched: 7. Per the germline V gene, CDR1 is SGHTA and CDR2 is FQGNSA. The CDR3 length is 16 residues. Study results and caveats: Expanded clones belonging to CD8+ T cells outnumbered, on average, those of CD4+.

Produced via immunoSEQ multiplex PCR; TCRdb's table is partial and in-frame only. The sample includes approximately 70,000 clones, approximately 90% of them seen just once. As regards this clone: Its antigen is unknown.

The chain recombines TRBV7-2 with TRBJ2-1; 13 bases agree with TRBD2. This TCR was recovered from an adult with an advanced solid tumor such as melanoma, head and neck, liver or kidney cancer. The starting material was CD4+ or CD8+ T cells sorted from blood, obtained in a trial of the OX40 agonist ivuxolimab. The CDR3 region has the DNA TGTGCCAGCAGCCCGCACACTAGCGGGGGGGCCAATGAGCAGTTCTTC. Its translation is CASSPHTSGGANEQFF.